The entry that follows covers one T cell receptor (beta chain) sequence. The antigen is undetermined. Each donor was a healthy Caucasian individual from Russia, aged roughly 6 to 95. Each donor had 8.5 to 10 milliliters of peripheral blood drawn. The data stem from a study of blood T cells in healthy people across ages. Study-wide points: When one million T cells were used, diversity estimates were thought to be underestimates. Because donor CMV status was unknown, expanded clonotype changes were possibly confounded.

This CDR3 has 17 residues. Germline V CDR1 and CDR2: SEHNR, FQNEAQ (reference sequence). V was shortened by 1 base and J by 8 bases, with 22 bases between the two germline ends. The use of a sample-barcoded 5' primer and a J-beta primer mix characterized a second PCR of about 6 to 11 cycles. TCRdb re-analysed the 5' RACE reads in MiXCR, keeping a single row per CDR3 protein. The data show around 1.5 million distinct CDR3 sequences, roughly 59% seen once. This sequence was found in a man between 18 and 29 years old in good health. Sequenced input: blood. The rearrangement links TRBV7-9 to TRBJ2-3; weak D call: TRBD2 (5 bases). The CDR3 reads CASSLVRGGLAWGTQYF. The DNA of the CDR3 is TGTGCCAGCAGCTTAGTAAGAGGAGGCCTGGCGTGGGGTACGCAGTATTTT.